This TCR beta chain was recorded in a study of shared clonotypes between healthy human individuals (dated by TCRdb to 2019 to 2021). In the study overall: The cohort comprised a couple of women and a few men aged 18 to 49 years. For each donor, CD4 naive and CD4 memory were each given three plates, CD8 naive was given two plates, and CD8 memory was given one plate. Blood TCR repertoires of five healthy adults were deeply sequenced to estimate repertoire size and the extent of clonotype sharing between individuals. Different laboratories and diverse techniques were used to prepare libraries and sequence TCR repertoires, to increase sequencing depth and limit assay-specific biases. Each donor's leukapheresis produced roughly between about 0.85 and 10 billion PBMCs. The research as a whole found: Sampling was restricted to blood, and TCR repertoires in tissue are likely to differ from TCR repertoires in blood. Naive subsets generally had larger estimated clonotype richness than memory subsets. When a few donors were compared, the shared fraction of clonotypes was about 5.4% for naive CD4, about 4% for naive CD8, about 2.4% for memory CD4, and 0.4% for memory CD8. Compared with non-shared clonotypes, the clonotypes found in all four sorted-subset donors had higher generation probabilities. Even with the large sequencing depth, rarefaction of the sorted-subset datasets indicated that sequencing was incomplete. Based on pairwise subsampling, the degree of clonotype sharing among donors was expected to be affected by sequencing depth. Because the study included only a small number of donors, the genetic and exposure-history diversity represented was limited.

Donors were healthy HIV-negative adults with no recently reported acute infections or vaccinations. All donors were Caucasian adults living in Nashville, Tennessee, USA. CD4+ T cells were enriched by magnetic negative selection; naive cells were then positively selected on CD45RA, and the negative fraction formed the memory subset. Blood was obtained by leukapheresis, after which PBMCs were separated by Ficoll-Histopaque density gradient centrifugation and cryopreserved in liquid nitrogen vapor phase. Analytical flow cytometry was used to check the purity and quantity of each magnetically sorted T cell population. Genomic DNA was isolated from every sorted fraction and measured by UV absorbance on a Nanodrop 2000c. The CDR3 numbers 14 residues from cysteine through phenylalanine. Only the CDR3 DNA is retained, 42 bases long and in frame from the first base. As encoded in the germline V gene, CDR1 is SNHLY while CDR2 is FYNNEI. V and J are truncated by 2 bases and 2 bases respectively, leaving an intervening sequence of 8 bases.

To note about this clone: There is no known antigen for this receptor. No base quality values were provided; no much bigger clone lies one nucleotide off.

Using the deep immunoSEQ assay, multiplex PCR amplified TCR CDR3 regions from genomic DNA. Genomic DNA extracted from each cell subset was distributed evenly over all wells of several immunoSEQ 96-well plates, and each plate served as one replicate. For sorted subsets, each replicate PCR was loaded with around 200 ng genomic DNA, equivalent to 25,000 to 35,000 T cell genomes. Purified libraries were measured with a Qubit 3.0 fluorometer, size-checked on a Bioanalyzer 2100, and measured again with the KAPA Library Quantification kit. Every immunoSEQ 96-well plate was sequenced on a dedicated single-read 150-cycle Illumina NextSeq 550 flow cell. The study's own analysis went as follows. The immunoSEQ output contained only junctional sequences without quality scores, so filtering could not match that applied to full-length reads. To assign V/J genes and CDR3, sequences were annotated against IMGT germline references using PyIR, a Python wrapper for IgBLAST v1.9. Reads were filtered out if the reads had weak V/J assignments (E-value above 1e-6), no CDR3, stop codons, out-of-frame junctions, or ambiguous translated residues. A V3J clonotype was defined by an identical inferred V gene, J gene, and CDR3 amino acid sequence. Percentage overlap between repertoires was calculated by dividing the number of shared unique clonotypes by the size of the smaller repertoire. RTK rarefaction, the Chao1 estimator, and Recon v2.1 estimates of unobserved clonotypes were used to assess repertoire richness. Generation probabilities for all TCRbeta clonotypes obtained by the gDNA method from a handful of donors were computed using OLGA. As stored in TCRdb, this immuneACCESS dataset retains in-frame rearrangements with V and J assigned. A fraction of the clones does not appear; measured against another copy, unresolved V genes explain less than half of the discrepancy, and the remainder lacks a known reason. That table supplies the V and J calls and clone size; D and trimming were determined from the DNA. The sample table lists approximately 2,300,000 clones, 85% to 95% of them with a count of one. The leading ten clones occupy 0.37% of the sample.

Sequencing was carried out using naive CD4+ T cells from PBMCs. In light of the paper, this sample's cell subset or site label describes: CD45RA+ positively selected. The V and J genes are TRBV2 and TRBJ2-3, with no confident D gene call. The source is a man between 18 and 35 years old in good health. Some clones in this sample may be carry-over from other donors' samples. This receptor has the CDR3 CASSELRATDTQYF. The DNA sequence reads TGTGCCAGCAGTGAACTTCGGGCCACAGATACGCAGTATTTT.